These T cell receptor beta chains were read from a single sample in a study of beta chain features in type 1 diabetes. Libraries were prepared by immunoSEQ multiplex PCR; TCRdb keeps only in-frame clonotypes and omits some of them. The sample lists 250,000 to 350,000 clones; 13% to 15% were seen once. The sample was central memory CD4+ T cells from blood. The receptors derive from a young man in good health. CDR3s include the opening cysteine and the closing phenylalanine or tryptophan. A D gene is named only where the DNA matches it firmly. A row's size may be missing; if present it is once, few, many or a size class.

D gene	V gene	clone size	J gene	CDR3 DNA	CDR3 protein
TRBD2	TRBV11-2	NA	TRBJ2-1	TGTGCCAGCAGCTTAGCGGCTAGCGGGGGCAACGAGCAGTTCTTC	CASSLAASGGNEQFF
NA	TRBV19	NA	TRBJ2-2	TGTGCCAGTAGTATGAGTCAGGGCGCCGGGGAGCTGTTTTTT	CASSMSQGAGELFF
TRBD1	TRBV5-6	few	TRBJ1-1	TGTGCCAGCAGCTTTGGTCCCGGACAGGGAACACGTCCAGGAGGTTTCTTT	CASSFGPGQGTRPGGFF
NA	TRBV30	NA	TRBJ2-3	TGTGCCTGGAGTGTACTTGCTACTAGCGATACGCAGTATTTT	CAWSVLATSDTQYF
TRBD1	TRBV11-2	few	TRBJ1-2	TGTGCCAGCAGCCCGGGACAGGGAAAATATGGCTACACCTTC	CASSPGQGKYGYTF
NA	TRBV25-1	few	TRBJ1-1	TGTGCCAGCAGTGAGGAGGTACCGACGGCTGAAGCTTTCTTT	CASSEEVPTAEAFF
NA	TRBV18	NA	TRBJ2-7	TGTGCCAGCTCACGGATCCCGGGACGTCGCTCCTACGAGCAGTACTTC	CASSRIPGRRSYEQYF
TRBD1	TRBV18	NA	TRBJ2-7	TGTGCCAGCGCCACAATGGGACAGGGGGAGAAGCAGTACTTC	CASATMGQGEKQYF
TRBD1	TRBV5-1	NA	TRBJ1-2	TGCGCCAGCAGCTTGGACAGGGGCCTAGGGAGAGGCTACACCTTC	CASSLDRGLGRGYTF
NA	TRBV6-5	once	TRBJ2-6	TGTGCCAGCATCCCCGCGACTCCTGGGGCCAACGTCCTGACTTTC	CASIPATPGANVLTF
NA	TRBV6-6	few	TRBJ2-4	TGTGCCAGCAGCTACATAAGACAAGACGCCAAAAACATTCAGTACTTC	CASSYIRQDAKNIQYF
NA	TRBV6-5	NA	TRBJ2-4	TGTGCCAGCAGTCCCCGACAGGACGGGGACATTCAGTACTTC	CASSPRQDGDIQYF
TRBD1	TRBV5-1	few	TRBJ1-2	TGCGCCAGCAGCGCCGGGACAGTTAATAACTATGGCTACACCTTC	CASSAGTVNNYGYTF
NA	TRBV15	few	TRBJ2-3	TGTGCCACCAGCAGAGCCGCAGATACGCAGTATTTT	CATSRAADTQYF
NA	TRBV5-1	NA	TRBJ1-1	TGCGCCAGCAGCTTGGGGACTTCCGCGGGGGAAGCTTTCTTT	CASSLGTSAGEAFF
NA	TRBV7-2	few	TRBJ2-2	TGTGCCAGCAGCTTGGACCCGTCTTCCTACGGGGAGCTGTTTTTT	CASSLDPSSYGELFF
TRBD1	TRBV5-8	few	TRBJ2-5	TGTGCCAGCAGCTTGGGGTCGGGGACAGAAGAGACCCAGTACTTC	CASSLGSGTEETQYF
NA	TRBV27	few	TRBJ1-4	TGTGCCAGCAGTCTTACGACAGGCACTAATGAAAAACTGTTTTTT	CASSLTTGTNEKLFF
NA	TRBV6-5	NA	TRBJ1-2	TGTGCCAGCAGTTACTCATCTGCCGGGACGATCGATGGCTACACCTTC	CASSYSSAGTIDGYTF
NA	TRBV5-4	NA	TRBJ1-2	TGTGCCAGCAGCTCCCCCCTTACAACCTATGGCTACACCTTC	CASSSPLTTYGYTF
TRBD1	TRBV5-4	NA	TRBJ1-5	TGTGCCAGCAGCCCAGGGACAGGGAGCAATCAGCCCCAGCATTTT	CASSPGTGSNQPQHF
NA	TRBV7-3	few	TRBJ2-2	TGTGCCAGCAGCTTAAGAGGGTCTAGGGCCGGGGAGCTGTTTTTT	CASSLRGSRAGELFF
NA	TRBV11-2	NA	TRBJ2-7	TGTGCCAGTACGCCGGCGCCGGGGTCCTCCTACGAGCAGTACTTC	CASTPAPGSSYEQYF
NA	TRBV14	NA	TRBJ2-2	TGTGCCAGCAGGGGACCCAGGACCGGGGAGCTGTTTTTT	CASRGPRTGELFF
NA	TRBV7-6	NA	TRBJ2-2	TGTGCCAGCAGCTTGGAGGTCGGGGAGCTGTTTTTT	CASSLEVGELFF
NA	TRBV7-2	many	TRBJ1-2	TGTGCCAGCAGCTTTAGAGAGTATGGCTACACCTTC	CASSFREYGYTF
TRBD2	TRBV19	few	TRBJ2-1	TGTGCCAGTAGTGCAAGCCTAGCGGGAGAGGGAAATGAGCAGTTCTTC	CASSASLAGEGNEQFF
NA	TRBV19	NA	TRBJ1-2	TGTGCCAGTCGGCAGGGGTTAGCTAACTATGGCTACACCTTC	CASRQGLANYGYTF
NA	TRBV9	few	TRBJ1-2	TGTGCCAGCAGCGTAGCTTGGCGGAACTATGGCTACACCTTC	CASSVAWRNYGYTF
TRBD2	TRBV4-3	NA	TRBJ2-3	TGCGCCAGCAGCCCCGGGGGTAGCGGGAGCACAGATACGCAGTATTTT	CASSPGGSGSTDTQYF
NA	TRBV7-3	few	TRBJ2-7	TGTGCCAGCAGCTTAACTAGCACAAACTACGAGCAGTACTTC	CASSLTSTNYEQYF
NA	TRBV11-2	NA	TRBJ2-3	TGTGCCAGCAGCTTACCACAGTCCGATACGCAGTATTTT	CASSLPQSDTQYF
NA	TRBV5-4	NA	TRBJ1-2	TGTGCCAGCAGCTTGGACTCTTCAAACTATGGCTACACCTTC	CASSLDSSNYGYTF
NA	TRBV19	NA	TRBJ1-2	TGTGCCAGTCAAGGTGGAGGGTATGGCTACACCTTC	CASQGGGYGYTF
NA	TRBV7-2	NA	TRBJ2-6	TGTGCCAGCAGCTTATCCCCTGGGGCCAACGTCCTGACTTTC	CASSLSPGANVLTF
NA	TRBV19	few	TRBJ1-1	TGTGCCAGTAGTCGGCAGGCCACTGAAGCTTTCTTT	CASSRQATEAFF
TRBD2	TRBV4-3	few	TRBJ2-3	TGCGCCAGCAGCCAAGCTGACCCTTACTGGAGGGGACTAGATGGGCCAGATACGCAGTATTTT	CASSQADPYWRGLDGPDTQYF
NA	TRBV5-1	many	TRBJ1-1	TGCGCCAGCAGCCCGGGGACTGGGAACACTGAAGCTTTCTTT	CASSPGTGNTEAFF
NA	TRBV5-6	NA	TRBJ2-3	TGTGCCAGCAGCCGCGCCAATACGCAGTATTTT	CASSRANTQYF
NA	TRBV27	once	TRBJ1-1	TGTGCCAGCAGTTTCCGGGGGGCGCGTCTGACTGAAGCTTTCTTT	CASSFRGARLTEAFF
TRBD2	TRBV4-2	many	TRBJ2-1	TGTGCCAGCAGCTCAGGCCTAGCGGGGTTTGGTGAGCAGTTCTTC	CASSSGLAGFGEQFF
TRBD2	TRBV5-4	few	TRBJ2-3	TGTGCCAGCAGCGCGGGGGGCTTGCAGCAAGCAGATACGCAGTATTTT	CASSAGGLQQADTQYF